This TCR beta chain was obtained from a study of blood T cell repertoires in COVID-19 (dated by TCRdb to about 2020). Concerning the study at large: Collaborator samples came from the United States, Italy and Spain and covered acute and convalescent phases of COVID-19. The prospective study material was composed of cDNA or gDNA derived from T cells, B-cell-depleted T cells, or PBMCs. Subjects who had been exposed to COVID-19, were actively infected with it, or had recovered from it provided the deeply sampled blood TCRbeta repertoires that made up the dataset. A freely available public database, intended as a resource for researchers studying the immune response to SARS-CoV-2, is where the repertoires were released. The samples were drawn from the first 160 participants of the ongoing ImmuneRACE study and from some 1,300 subjects provided by 6 global collaborators. Nearly every sample came with metadata listing a de-identified subject ID, COVID-19 status, age in years and sex. Where available, HLA class I and class II types were taken from metadata supplied by the sample provider and were not determined by assay-based typing. Overall results and qualifications from the work: The amount of clinical and demographic metadata varied by source and participant and was provided uncurated.

Of note for this clone: No cognate antigen has been identified for it. Within one base of it there is no much larger clone, and no base qualities were kept.

Participants in the prospective study were enrolled through a virtual design, were aged roughly 18 to 90 years, and lived in approximately 25 United States geographic areas. In the prospective study, participants were assigned to cohorts based on the clinical history participants reported in a screening survey and a study questionnaire. A participant counted as exposed if, within 2 weeks of entering the study, that participant had been in contact with someone who had a PCR-confirmed or clinician-diagnosed COVID-19 case. Mobile phlebotomists in the prospective study collected whole blood, serum and a nasopharyngeal or oropharyngeal swab from every participant. Participants in the prospective study had the option to provide additional blood draws and questionnaires over a roughly 2-month period. Before DNA extraction, prospective study blood samples were shipped either frozen or at room temperature.

The immunoSEQ Assay, a bias-controlled multiplex PCR, was used to amplify TCRbeta CDR3 regions from genomic DNA. Concerning the study's data processing: Nucleated cell counts per sample were estimated from amplification of reference gene primers within the assay. Sequence reads were collapsed and filtered to measure the absolute abundance of every unique TCRbeta CDR3 rearrangement. Productive Simpson clonality was computed per sample as the square root of Simpson's diversity index over productive rearrangements. Sourced from immuneACCESS, this table was stored by TCRdb with only in-frame sequences that have V and J called. A share of the clones is absent; for the studies checked, an unresolved V gene accounts for under half, and the remainder has no known explanation. D and trimming were read from the DNA, whereas the V and J calls and clone size are those reported in that table. For this sample there are around 160,000 clones; 84% appear just once. Roughly 5.7% of the sample is in the top ten clones.

The clonotype was recovered from a woman aged 50 to 60 who had been exposed to COVID-19. The sequencing input was PBMCs or T cells enriched from blood (not recorded which).

The nucleotide sequence reads TGCAGCACCTTGACAGGGGCTAACACCGGGGAGCTGTTTTTT. It is translated as CSTLTGANTGELFF. Rearrangement joined TRBV29-1 to TRBJ2-2; 8 of the junction bases match TRBD1. After removal of 8 bases from V and 2 bases from J, the junction retains 7 bases not matched to a gene. Sequences SQVTM (CDR1) and ANQGSEA (CDR2) are obtained from the germline V gene. There are 14 amino acids in the CDR3, from cysteine to phenylalanine inclusive. Kept here is only the CDR3 DNA, which spans 42 bases and is read in frame from base 1.